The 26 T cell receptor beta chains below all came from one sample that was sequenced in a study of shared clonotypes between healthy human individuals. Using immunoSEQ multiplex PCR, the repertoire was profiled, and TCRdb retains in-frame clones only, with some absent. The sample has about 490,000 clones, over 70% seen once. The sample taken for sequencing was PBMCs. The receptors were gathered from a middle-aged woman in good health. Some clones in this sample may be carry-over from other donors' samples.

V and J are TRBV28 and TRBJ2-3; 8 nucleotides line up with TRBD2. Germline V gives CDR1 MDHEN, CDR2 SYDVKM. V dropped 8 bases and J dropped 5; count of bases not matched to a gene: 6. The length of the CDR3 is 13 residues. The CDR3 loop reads CASFAGGVDTQYF. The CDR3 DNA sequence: TGTGCCAGCTTTGCGGGAGGCGTAGATACGCAGTATTTT.

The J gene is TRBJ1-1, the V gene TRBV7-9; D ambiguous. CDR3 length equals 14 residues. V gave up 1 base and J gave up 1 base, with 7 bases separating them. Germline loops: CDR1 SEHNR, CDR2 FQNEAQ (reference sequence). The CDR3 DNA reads TGTGCCAGCAGCTTAGTTGTTCAGAACACTGAAGCTTTCTTT. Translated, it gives CASSLVVQNTEAFF.

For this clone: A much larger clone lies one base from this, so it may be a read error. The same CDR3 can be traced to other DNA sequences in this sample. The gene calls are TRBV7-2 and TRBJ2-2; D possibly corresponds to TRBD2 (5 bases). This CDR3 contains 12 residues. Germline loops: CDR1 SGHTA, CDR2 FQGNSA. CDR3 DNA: TGTGCCAGCAGCCCAGCTGCCGGGGAGCTGTTCTTT. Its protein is CASSPAAGELFF.

CDR3 DNA sequence: TGTGCCCTAAACCCGGGACAGGGCTCCGGGGAGCTGTTTTTT. Its protein is CALNPGQGSGELFF. The V gene is TRBV2, the J gene TRBJ2-2, with TRBD1 matching over 9 bases. The V segment lost 11 bases and the J segment 6 bases; nucleotides outside the gene matches: 10. Germline CDR1 and CDR2: SNHLY and FYNNEI. This CDR3 comprises 14 residues.

CDR3 coding DNA: TGTGCCAGCAGCCCCTCGCAATTGAGGACAGATACGCAGTATTTT. Translating gives CASSPSQLRTDTQYF. This sequence joins TRBV7-2 and TRBJ2-3, with no clear D. The CDR3 covers 15 residues. Trimming pared 5 bases from V and 3 bases from J, leaving 15 bases between. Germline CDR1 is SGHTA and CDR2 is FQGNSA.

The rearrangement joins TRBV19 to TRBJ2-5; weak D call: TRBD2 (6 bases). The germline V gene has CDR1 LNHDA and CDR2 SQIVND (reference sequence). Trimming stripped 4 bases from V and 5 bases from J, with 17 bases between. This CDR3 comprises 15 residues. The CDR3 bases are TGTGCCAGTAGTACCCAAAGCGCGGGAAAGGAGACCCAGTACTTC. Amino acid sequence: CASSTQSAGKETQYF.

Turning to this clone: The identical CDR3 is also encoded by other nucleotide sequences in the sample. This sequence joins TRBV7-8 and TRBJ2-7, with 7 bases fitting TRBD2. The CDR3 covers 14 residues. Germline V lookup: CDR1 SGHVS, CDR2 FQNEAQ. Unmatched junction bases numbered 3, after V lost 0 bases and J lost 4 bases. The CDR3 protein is CASSLAGGPYEQYF. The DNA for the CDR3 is TGTGCCAGCAGCTTAGCGGGAGGGCCTTACGAGCAGTACTTC.

In nucleotides, the CDR3 is TGTGCCAGCAGCACCCGGACTCCACTAGATACGCAGTATTTT. Protein product: CASSTRTPLDTQYF. The J gene is TRBJ2-3, the V gene TRBV9; D possibly corresponds to TRBD2 (5 bases). The CDR3 is made up of 14 amino acids. V shed 4 bases and J shed 5 bases, with 14 bases lying between them. The germline gives CDR1 SGDLS, CDR2 YYNGEE.

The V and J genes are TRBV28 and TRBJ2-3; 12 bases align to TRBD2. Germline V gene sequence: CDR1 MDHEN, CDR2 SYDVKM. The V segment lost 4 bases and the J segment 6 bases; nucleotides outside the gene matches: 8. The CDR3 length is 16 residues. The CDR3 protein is CASSSPTSGSMDTQYF. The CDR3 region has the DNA TGTGCCAGCAGTTCCCCGACTAGCGGGAGTATGGATACGCAGTATTTT.

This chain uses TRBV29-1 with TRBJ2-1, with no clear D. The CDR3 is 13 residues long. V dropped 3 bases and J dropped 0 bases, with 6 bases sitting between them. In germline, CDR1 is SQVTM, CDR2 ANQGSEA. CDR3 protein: CSVERFSYNEQFF. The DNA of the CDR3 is TGCAGCGTTGAGAGGTTCTCCTACAATGAGCAGTTCTTC.

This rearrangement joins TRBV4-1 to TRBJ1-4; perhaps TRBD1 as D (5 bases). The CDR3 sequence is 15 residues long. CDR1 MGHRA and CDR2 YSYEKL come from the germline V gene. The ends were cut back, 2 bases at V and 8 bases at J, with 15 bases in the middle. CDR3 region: CASSQKSGGREKLFF. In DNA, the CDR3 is TGCGCCAGCAGCCAAAAGTCTGGGGGTAGGGAAAAACTGTTTTTT.

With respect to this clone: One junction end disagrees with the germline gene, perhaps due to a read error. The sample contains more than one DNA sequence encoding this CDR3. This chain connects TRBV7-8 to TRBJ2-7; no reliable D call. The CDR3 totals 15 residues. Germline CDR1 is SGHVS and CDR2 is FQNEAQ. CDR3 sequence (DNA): TGTGCCAGCAGTTTCCTCCGCTACTCATCCTATGAGCAGTACTTC. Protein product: CASSFLRYSSYEQYF.

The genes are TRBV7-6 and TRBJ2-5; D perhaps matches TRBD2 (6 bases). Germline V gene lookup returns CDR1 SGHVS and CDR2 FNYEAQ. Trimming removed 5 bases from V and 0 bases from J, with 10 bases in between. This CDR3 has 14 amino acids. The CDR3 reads CASSPRGYQETQYF. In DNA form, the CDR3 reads TGTGCCAGCAGCCCCCGGGGGTACCAAGAGACCCAGTACTTC.

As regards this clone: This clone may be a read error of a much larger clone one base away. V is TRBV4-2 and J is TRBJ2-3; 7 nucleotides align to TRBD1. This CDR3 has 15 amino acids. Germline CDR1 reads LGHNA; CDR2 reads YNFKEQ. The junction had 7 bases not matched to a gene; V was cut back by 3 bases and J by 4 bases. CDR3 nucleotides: TGTGCCAGCAGCCAGGGACAGTGGGTAGCAGATACGCAGTATTTT. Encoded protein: CASSQGQWVADTQYF.

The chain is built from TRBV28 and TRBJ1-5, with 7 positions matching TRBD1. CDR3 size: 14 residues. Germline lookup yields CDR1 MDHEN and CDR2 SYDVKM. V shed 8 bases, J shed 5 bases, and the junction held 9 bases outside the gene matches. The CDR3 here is CASGYRGMDQPQHF. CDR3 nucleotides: TGTGCCAGCGGTTACAGGGGAATGGATCAGCCCCAGCATTTT.

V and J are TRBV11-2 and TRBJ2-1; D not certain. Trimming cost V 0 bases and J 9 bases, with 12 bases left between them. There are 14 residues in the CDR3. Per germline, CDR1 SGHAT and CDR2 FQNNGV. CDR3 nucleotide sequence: TGTGCCAGCAGCTTAGAGCTGGCCAATAGTGAGCAGTTCTTC. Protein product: CASSLELANSEQFF.

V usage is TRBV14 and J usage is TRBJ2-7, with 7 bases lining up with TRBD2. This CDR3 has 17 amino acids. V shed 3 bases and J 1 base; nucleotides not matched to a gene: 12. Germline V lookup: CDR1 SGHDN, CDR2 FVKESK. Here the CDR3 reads CASSHIGVGGTSYEQYF. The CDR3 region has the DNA TGTGCCAGCAGCCACATCGGGGTGGGAGGGACTTCCTACGAGCAGTACTTC. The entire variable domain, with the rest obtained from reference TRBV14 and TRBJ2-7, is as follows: EAGVTQFPSHSVIEKGQTVTLRCDPISGHDNLYWYRRVMGKEIKFLLHFVKESKQDESGMPNNRFLAERTGGTYSTLKVQPAELEDSGVYFCASSHIGVGGTSYEQYFGPGTRLTVT.

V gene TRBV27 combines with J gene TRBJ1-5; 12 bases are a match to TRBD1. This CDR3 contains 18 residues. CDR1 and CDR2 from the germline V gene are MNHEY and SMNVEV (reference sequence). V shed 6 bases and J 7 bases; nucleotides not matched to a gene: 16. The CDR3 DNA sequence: TGTGCCAGCAGATACGGGACAGGGGGCCCGAAACCCAGGCAGCCCCAGCATTTT. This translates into CASRYGTGGPKPRQPQHF.

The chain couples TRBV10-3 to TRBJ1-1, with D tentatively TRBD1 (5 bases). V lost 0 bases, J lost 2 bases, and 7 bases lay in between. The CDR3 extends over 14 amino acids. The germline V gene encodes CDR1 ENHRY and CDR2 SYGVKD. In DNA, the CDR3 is TGTGCCATCAGTGAGTCGACAGAAAACACTGAAGCTTTCTTT. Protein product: CAISESTENTEAFF.

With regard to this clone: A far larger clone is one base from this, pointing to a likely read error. The DNA of the CDR3 is TGTGCCAGCTGGGGGGGAGGCAATAAGCCCCAGCATTTT. The encoded protein is CASWGGGNKPQHF. The chain uses TRBV2 and TRBJ1-5; weak D call: TRBD1 (5 bases). The germline CDR1 and CDR2 sequences are SNHLY and FYNNEI. The CDR3 totals 13 residues.

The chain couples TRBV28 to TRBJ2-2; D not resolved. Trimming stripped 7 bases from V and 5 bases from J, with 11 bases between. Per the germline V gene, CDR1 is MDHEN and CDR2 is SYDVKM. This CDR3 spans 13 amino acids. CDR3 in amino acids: CASNHRPTGELFF. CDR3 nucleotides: TGTGCCAGCAACCATAGACCGACCGGGGAGCTGTTTTTT.

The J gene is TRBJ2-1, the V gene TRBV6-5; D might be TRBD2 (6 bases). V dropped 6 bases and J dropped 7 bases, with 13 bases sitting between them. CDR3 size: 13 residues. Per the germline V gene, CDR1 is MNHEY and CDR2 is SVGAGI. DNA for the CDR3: TGTGCCAGCAGAAGACCCGCGGGGAATGAGCAGTTCTTC. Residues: CASRRPAGNEQFF.

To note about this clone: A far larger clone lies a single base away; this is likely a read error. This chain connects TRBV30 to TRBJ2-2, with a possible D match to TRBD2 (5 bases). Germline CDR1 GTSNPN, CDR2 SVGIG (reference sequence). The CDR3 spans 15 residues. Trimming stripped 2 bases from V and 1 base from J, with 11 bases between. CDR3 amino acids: CAWSRGGKNTGELFF. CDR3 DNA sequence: TGTGCCTGGAGTCGAGGAGGCAAGAACACCGGGGAGCTGTTTTTT.

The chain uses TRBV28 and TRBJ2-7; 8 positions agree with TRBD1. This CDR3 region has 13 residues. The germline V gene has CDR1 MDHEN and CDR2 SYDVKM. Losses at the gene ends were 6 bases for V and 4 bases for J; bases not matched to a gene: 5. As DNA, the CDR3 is TGTGCCAGCAGAACAGGGGGTTTATACGAGCAGTACTTC. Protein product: CASRTGGLYEQYF.

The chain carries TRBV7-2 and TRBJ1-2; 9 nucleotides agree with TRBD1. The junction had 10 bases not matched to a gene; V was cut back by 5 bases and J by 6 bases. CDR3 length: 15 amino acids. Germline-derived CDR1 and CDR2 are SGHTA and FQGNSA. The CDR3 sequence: CASSPGQGRIDGYTF. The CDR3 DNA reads TGTGCCAGCAGCCCGGGACAGGGACGTATAGATGGCTACACCTTC.

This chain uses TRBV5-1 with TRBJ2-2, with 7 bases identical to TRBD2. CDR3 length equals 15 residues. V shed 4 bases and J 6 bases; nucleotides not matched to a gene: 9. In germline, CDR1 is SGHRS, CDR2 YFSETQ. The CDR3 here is CASSPRTSGAGELFF. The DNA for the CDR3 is TGCGCCAGCAGCCCACGGACTAGTGGGGCCGGGGAGCTGTTTTTT.